The 17 T cell receptor beta chains below come from one sample, sequenced in a study of T cells in Graves' hyperthyroidism and ophthalmopathy. Amplified regions were TCR beta CDR3 sequences from RNA transcripts. During a first-round RT-PCR of the TCR CDR3, the HTBI primer set was used. In TCRdb, the multiplex PCR reads were re-called with MiXCR into one record per CDR3 protein. This table has over 700,000 distinct CDR3 sequences, roughly a third appearing once. Sample: blood. Every receptor here comes from a woman in her forties with Graves' hyperthyroidism.

The rearrangement links TRBV12-3 or TRBV12-4 to TRBJ1-1, with TRBD1 matching 7 bases. The length of the CDR3 is 14 residues. The ends lost 6 bases at V and 3 bases at J; junction bases unmatched: 7. As DNA, the CDR3 is TGTGCCAGCAGCCCCGGACAGGCCGACACTGAAGCTTTCTTT. Residues: CASSPGQADTEAFF.

The chain is built from TRBV24-1 and TRBJ2-7; 10 nucleotides line up with TRBD2. The J call may be faulty, since TRBJ2-1 better matches the DNA end. This CDR3 is built from 15 residues. The germline V gene encodes CDR1 KGHDR and CDR2 SFDVKD. CDR3 sequence reads: CATRGTSESYNEQFF. Here the CDR3 DNA reads TGTGCCACCAGGGGGACTAGCGAATCCTACAATGAGCAGTTCTTC.

The table lists this clonotype with a few counts. Since a much larger clone is just one base distant, this may be a read error. The J gene is TRBJ1-5, the V gene TRBV6-4; tentatively, D is TRBD1 (5 bases). Germline V gene data show CDR1 as MRHNA and CDR2 as SNTAGT. V dropped 6 bases and J dropped 1 base, with 10 bases sitting between them. The length of the CDR3 is 14 residues. CDR3 coding DNA: TGTGCCAGCAGAAGCGGGGGAAGCAATCAGCCCCAGCATTTT. As protein: CASRSGGSNQPQHF.

This clonotype was seen only a few times. This rearrangement joins TRBV6-5 to TRBJ1-5, with D hard to call. The CDR3 consists of 14 residues. The ends were cut back, 0 bases at V and 9 bases at J, with 12 bases in the middle. Germline V CDR1 and CDR2: MNHEY, SVGAGI. The CDR3 reads CASSYSVETGPQHF. The CDR3 nucleotides read TGTGCCAGCAGTTACTCCGTGGAAACCGGGCCCCAGCATTTT.

For this clonotype: One end of the junction does not line up with germline, which may come from a read error. V and J are TRBV7-2 and TRBJ2-5, with D uncertain. The length of the CDR3 is 11 residues. Germline V gives CDR1 SGHTA, CDR2 FQGNSA. The CDR3 coding sequence is TGTGCCAGCAGCCCTCAAGAGACCCAGTGCTTC. It encodes CASSPQETQCF.

This rearrangement joins TRBV7-6 to TRBJ1-3, with no clear D. Germline assignment: CDR1 SGHVS and CDR2 FNYEAQ. The CDR3 is 16 amino acids. V was clipped by 5 bases and J by 1 base, with 15 bases between them. DNA of the CDR3: TGTGCCAGCAGCCCCCGACTGAGCGCGTCTGGAAACACCATATATTTT. As protein: CASSPRLSASGNTIYF.

In its sample, this clonotype was seen many times. The chain couples TRBV5-1 to TRBJ1-2; 11 nucleotides line up with TRBD1. J gave up 6 bases and V 4 bases, and 5 bases lay outside the gene matches. This CDR3 has 14 residues. Per the germline V gene, CDR1 is SGHRS and CDR2 is YFSETQ. CDR3 in amino acids: CASSGDRGFNGYTF. CDR3 nucleotide sequence: TGCGCCAGCAGCGGGGACAGGGGGTTTAATGGCTACACCTTC.

This clonotype has at least ten counts. The chain recombines TRBV7-9 with TRBJ1-2, with 10 bases fitting TRBD1. The CDR3 runs 17 residues. CDR1 and CDR2 from the germline V gene are SEHNR and FQNEAQ (reference sequence). V lost 4 bases to trimming and J lost 5 bases; unmatched junction nucleotides: 13. CDR3 sequence reads: CASSWLPGDRGEYGYTF. For the CDR3, the DNA is TGTGCCAGCAGCTGGCTTCCCGGGGACAGGGGTGAATATGGCTACACCTTC. Supplemented by reference TRBV7-9 and TRBJ1-2, the full variable domain reads DTGVSQNPRHKITKRGQNVTFRCDPISEHNRLYWYRQTLGQGPEFLTYFQNEAQLEKSRLLSDRFSAERPKGSFSTLEIQRTEQGDSAMYLCASSWLPGDRGEYGYTFGSGTRLTVV.

The chain couples TRBV12-3 or TRBV12-4 to TRBJ2-5, with D tentatively TRBD1 (6 bases). The CDR3 loop spans 13 amino acids. V lost 7 bases and J lost 3, with 12 bases in between. The CDR3 protein is CASTVNREETQYF. The DNA for the CDR3 is TGTGCCAGCACTGTAAACAGGGAAGAGACCCAGTACTTC.

The rearrangement uses TRBV10-3 and TRBJ1-4; TRBD1 matches 7 bases. Germline loops: CDR1 ENHRY, CDR2 SYGVKD. The CDR3 loop spans 14 amino acids. V shed 6 bases and J 7 bases; nucleotides not matched to a gene: 8. The CDR3 region has the DNA TGTGCCATCAGCCTTTCCGGGACAGTTGAAAAACTGTTTTTT. It codes for CAISLSGTVEKLFF.

A note on this clonotype: One base away lies a much larger clone, so this may be a sequencing read error. The chain is built from TRBV7-9 and TRBJ1-4, with D maybe TRBD1 (5 bases). Germline V gene lookup returns CDR1 SEHNR and CDR2 FQNEAQ (reference sequence). V was cut by 1 base and J by 8 bases, with 11 bases left in between. There are 14 residues in the CDR3. CDR3 nucleotides: TGTGCCAGCAGCTTAGTTGGGGCGTGGGAAAAACTGTTTTTT. This sequence encodes CASSLVGAWEKLFF.

This clonotype was seen ten or more times. The V call is TRBV14, the J call TRBJ1-2, with TRBD1 matching 7 bases. The CDR3 is 16 residues long. The ends lost 5 bases at V and 8 bases at J; junction bases unmatched: 17. The germline V gene encodes CDR1 SGHDN and CDR2 FVKESK. CDR3 in DNA: TGTGCCAGCAGCTTGGGACAGTTCAGCCCCCTGGAGGGCTACACCTTC. This encodes CASSLGQFSPLEGYTF.

This clonotype was recorded a few times. This sequence joins TRBV18 and TRBJ1-6; the D is unclear. The CDR3 totals 15 residues. Germline CDR1 reads KGHSH; CDR2 reads LQKENI. The V gene lost 2 bases and the J gene lost 7 bases, with 12 bases spanning the gap. CDR3 DNA sequence: TGTGCCAGCTCACCAGGGTTGGGCGTCAATTCACCCCTCCACTTT. As protein: CASSPGLGVNSPLHF. Combining the CDR3 with reference TRBV18 and TRBJ1-6 gives the whole variable domain NAGVMQNPRHLVRRRGQEARLRCSPMKGHSHVYWYRQLPEEGLKFMVYLQKENIIDESGMPKERFSAEFPKEGPSILRIQQVVRGDSAAYFCASSPGLGVNSPLHFGNGTRLTVT.

This clonotype occurred many times. This sequence joins TRBV10-3 and TRBJ2-7, with D maybe TRBD1 (5 bases). This CDR3 region has 13 residues. Germline V gives CDR1 ENHRY, CDR2 SYGVKD. The V gene lost 4 bases and the J gene lost 6 bases, with 13 bases spanning the gap. CDR3 sequence (DNA): TGTGCCATCAGTGTAACGGACACACCCGAGCAGTACTTC. Its protein is CAISVTDTPEQYF.

The rearrangement uses TRBV6-5 and TRBJ2-7, with D unclear. Germline CDR1 reads MNHEY; CDR2 reads SVGAGI. The length of the CDR3 is 14 residues. The V end lost 9 bases, the J end lost 0 bases, and 15 bases lay between the germline ends. The CDR3 region has the DNA TGTGCCAGTATAAGACGGGCCAGCTCCTACGAGCAGTACTTC. This codes for CASIRRASSYEQYF.

This chain connects TRBV2 to TRBJ1-2; 10 bases map to TRBD1. V was clipped by 4 bases and J by 3 bases; unmatched bases: 2. CDR1 is SNHLY, CDR2 FYNNEI, per germline. The length of the CDR3 is 14 residues. The CDR3 spells CASSGQGADYGYTF. CDR3 DNA: TGTGCCAGCAGTGGACAGGGGGCAGACTATGGCTACACCTTC.

The V gene is TRBV20-1, the J gene TRBJ2-7; D might be TRBD2 (6 bases). CDR1 is DFQATT and CDR2 is SNEGSKA in the germline V gene (reference sequence). The CDR3 runs to 13 residues. Trimming took off 5 bases at V and 2 bases at J, with 13 bases between the two ends. The CDR3 region has the DNA TGCAGTGCTGTGGGGCTAGCGCCCTACGAGCAGTACTTC. Translation gives CSAVGLAPYEQYF.